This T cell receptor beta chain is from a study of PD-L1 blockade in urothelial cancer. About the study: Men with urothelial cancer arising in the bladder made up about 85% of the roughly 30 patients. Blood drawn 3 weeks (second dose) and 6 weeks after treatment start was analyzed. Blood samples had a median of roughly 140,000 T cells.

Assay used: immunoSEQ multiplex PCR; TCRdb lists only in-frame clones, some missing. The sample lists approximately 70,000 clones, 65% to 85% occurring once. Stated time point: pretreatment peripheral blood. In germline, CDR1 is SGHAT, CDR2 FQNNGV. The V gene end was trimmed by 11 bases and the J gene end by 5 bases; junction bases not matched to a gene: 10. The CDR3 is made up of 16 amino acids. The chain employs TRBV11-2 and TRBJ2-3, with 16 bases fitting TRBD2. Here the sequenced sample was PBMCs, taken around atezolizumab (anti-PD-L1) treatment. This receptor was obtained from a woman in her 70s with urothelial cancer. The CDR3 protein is CAYGGTSGGALDTQYF. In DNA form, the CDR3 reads TGTGCCTACGGGGGGACTAGCGGGGGGGCCTTAGATACGCAGTATTTT.